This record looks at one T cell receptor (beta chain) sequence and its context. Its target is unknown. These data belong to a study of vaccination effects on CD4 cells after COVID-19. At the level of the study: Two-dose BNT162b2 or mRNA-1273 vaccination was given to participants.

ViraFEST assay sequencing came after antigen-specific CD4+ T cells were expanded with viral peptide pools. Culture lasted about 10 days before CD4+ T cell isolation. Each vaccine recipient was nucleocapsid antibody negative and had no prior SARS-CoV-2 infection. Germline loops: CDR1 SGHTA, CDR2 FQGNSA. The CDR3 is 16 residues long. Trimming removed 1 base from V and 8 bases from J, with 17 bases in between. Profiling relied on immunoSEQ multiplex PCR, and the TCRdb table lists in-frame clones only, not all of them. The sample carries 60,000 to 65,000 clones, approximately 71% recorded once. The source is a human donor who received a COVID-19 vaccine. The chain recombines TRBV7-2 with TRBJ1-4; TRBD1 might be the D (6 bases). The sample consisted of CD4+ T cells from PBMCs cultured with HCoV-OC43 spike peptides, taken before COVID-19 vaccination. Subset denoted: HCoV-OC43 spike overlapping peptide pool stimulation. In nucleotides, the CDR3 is TGTGCCAGCAGCTTAGATCATCGGGGGGCCTGGGAAAAACTGTTTTTT. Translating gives CASSLDHRGAWEKLFF.